Each of the 7 T cell receptor beta chains below was sequenced from the same sample in a study of blood T cell repertoires in COVID-19. TCRdb keeps only in-frame clones here, not all; method: immunoSEQ multiplex PCR. This repertoire shows over 100,000 clones, around 82% found once; its top ten account for 6.5% to 8%. The sequenced material came from peripheral blood. The receptors stem from a woman in her forties or fifties with acute or convalescent COVID-19.

This rearrangement joins TRBV6-5 to TRBJ2-7; maybe TRBD1 (6 bases). Germline values: CDR1 MNHEY, CDR2 SVGAGI. The CDR3 has 14 residues. The V and J ends lost 6 bases and 4 bases respectively, with 16 bases between them. CDR3 in amino acids: CASRKSGQRYEQYF. The DNA of the CDR3 is TGTGCCAGCAGGAAGTCGGGACAAAGATACGAGCAGTACTTC.

This chain joins TRBV3-1 (or the pseudogene TRBV3-2) and TRBJ1-1, with D perhaps matching TRBD1 (5 bases). Germline V gene sequence: CDR1 LGHDT, CDR2 YNNKEL (reference sequence). Trimming shortened V by 2 bases and J by 6 bases, and 13 bases separated the two germline ends. The CDR3 runs 14 residues. CDR3 sequence: CASSQSGTLAEAFF. The CDR3 DNA is TGTGCCAGCAGCCAAAGTGGGACTCTAGCTGAAGCTTTCTTT.

The chain has TRBV7-2 and TRBJ1-6; tentatively, D is TRBD1 (6 bases). Between the trimmed V and J ends, which lost 5 bases and 7 bases, there was a span of 15 bases. Germline CDR1 reads SGHTA; CDR2 reads FQGNSA. This CDR3 contains 15 residues. The CDR3 nucleotides are TGTGCCAGCAGCACCCGGACAGTCCCAAATTCACCCCTCCACTTT. Translating it yields CASSTRTVPNSPLHF.

The V and J genes are TRBV28 and TRBJ2-3, with 11 bases that match TRBD2. The CDR3 totals 15 residues. V was pared by 11 bases and J by 4 bases, with 11 bases of the junction left unmatched. Germline lookup yields CDR1 MDHEN and CDR2 SYDVKM. CDR3: CAHTPSGGRSDTQYF. DNA for the CDR3: TGTGCCCACACCCCTAGCGGGGGGAGGTCAGATACGCAGTATTTT.

For this clone: At the DNA level, this CDR3 is encoded by other sequences in the same sample as well. The chain recombines TRBV11-3 with TRBJ2-1; D perhaps matches TRBD2 (7 bases). The CDR3 totals 14 residues. The V and J ends lost 5 bases and 9 bases respectively, with 17 bases between them. CDR1 and CDR2 (germline): SGHNT, YENEEA. The CDR3 here is CASSRGRGGAEQFF. Here the CDR3 DNA reads TGTGCCAGCAGCCGGGGGAGGGGGGGGGCTGAGCAGTTCTTC.

The V gene is TRBV3-1 (or the pseudogene TRBV3-2), the J gene TRBJ1-6; D remains ambiguous. Germline V CDR1 and CDR2: LGHDT, YNNKEL (reference sequence). The CDR3 contains 15 residues. Trimming stripped 2 bases from V and 5 bases from J, with 10 bases between. In nucleotides, the CDR3 is TGTGCCAGCAGCCAATTTAACATTAATAATTCACCCCTCCACTTT. As protein: CASSQFNINNSPLHF.

The chain combines TRBV5-1 with TRBJ2-2; perhaps TRBD1 as D (6 bases). The CDR3 runs to 13 residues. V was shortened by 4 bases and J by 6 bases, with 10 bases between the two germline ends. Germline V gene data show CDR1 as SGHRS and CDR2 as YFSETQ. The CDR3 is CASSPGQSGELFF. The CDR3 DNA is TGCGCCAGCAGCCCGGGACAATCCGGGGAGCTGTTTTTT.